The present entry profiles one T cell receptor beta chain with its context. The antigen remains undetermined. This sample was included in a study of cytomegalovirus exposure and HLA in healthy donors. Germline CDR1 is SNHLY and CDR2 is FYNNEI. V shed 4 bases, J shed 2 bases, and the junction held 5 bases outside the gene matches. CDR3 size: 14 residues. Study conclusions and caveats: Analyses of presence and absence presupposed an approximately uniform sequencing depth across donors. Later on, an analysis found that several of the most significant clusters appeared to be linked to common viral pathogens, which included parvovirus B19. A missense variant in DCLRE1C was later tied to TCR beta V- and J-gene trimming.

Amplification used 60 Vbeta primers and 13 Jbeta primers. Data came from immunoSEQ multiplex PCR; TCRdb stores just in-frame clones and leaves some out. The sample includes about 120,000 clones, 81% of them seen just once. The sequencing sample was made of PBMCs. The origin of this receptor is a woman aged 40-49 years in good health and CMV-seronegative. This rearrangement joins TRBV2 to TRBJ2-7; 7 nucleotides align to TRBD1. CDR3 sequence (DNA): TGTGCCAGCAGTGCTACGGGACAGACCTACGAGCAGTACTTC. Encoded protein: CASSATGQTYEQYF.